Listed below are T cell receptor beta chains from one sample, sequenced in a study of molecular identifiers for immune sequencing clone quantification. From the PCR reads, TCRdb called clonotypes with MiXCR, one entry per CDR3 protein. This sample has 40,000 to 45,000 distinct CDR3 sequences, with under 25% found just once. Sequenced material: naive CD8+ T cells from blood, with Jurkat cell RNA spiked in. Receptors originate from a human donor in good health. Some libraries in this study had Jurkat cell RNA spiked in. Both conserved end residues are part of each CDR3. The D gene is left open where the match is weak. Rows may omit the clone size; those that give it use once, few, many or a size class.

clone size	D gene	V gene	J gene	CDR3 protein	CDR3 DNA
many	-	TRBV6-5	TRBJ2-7	CASSSGGDDEQYF	TGTGCCAGCAGTTCTGGTGGGGACGACGAGCAGTACTTC
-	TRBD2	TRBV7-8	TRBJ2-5	CASSHMAGGKTQYF	TGTGCCAGCAGCCACATGGCGGGGGGCAAGACCCAGTACTTC
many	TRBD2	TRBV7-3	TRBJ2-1	CASRATSGSTDEQFF	TGTGCCAGCAGGGCTACTAGCGGGAGTACCGATGAGCAGTTCTTC
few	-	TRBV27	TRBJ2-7	CASSNPPEVAGSYEQYF	TGTGCCAGCAGCAACCCCCCGGAGGTAGCCGGCTCCTACGAGCAGTACTTC
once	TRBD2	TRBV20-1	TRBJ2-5	CSARGGESGGETQYF	TGCAGTGCTCGGGGGGGTGAGTCCGGTGGAGAGACCCAGTACTTC
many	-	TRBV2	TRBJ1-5	CASSVSLNQPQHF	TGTGCCAGCAGTGTCAGCCTCAATCAGCCCCAGCATTTT
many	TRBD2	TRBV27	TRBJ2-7	CASSDSRTSPVYEQYF	TGTGCCAGCAGTGACAGTAGGACTAGCCCGGTTTACGAGCAGTACTTC
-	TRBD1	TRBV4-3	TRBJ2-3	CASSQDLGGFGTDTQYF	TGCGCCAGCAGCCAAGATCTAGGGGGCTTCGGGACAGATACGCAGTATTTT
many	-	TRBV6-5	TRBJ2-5	CASSVPDINWPKTQYF	TGTGCCAGCAGTGTACCGGACATTAACTGGCCCAAGACCCAGTACTTC
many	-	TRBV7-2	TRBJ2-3	CASSLADRMYTDTQYF	TGTGCCAGCAGCTTAGCAGACAGAATGTACACAGATACGCAGTATTTT
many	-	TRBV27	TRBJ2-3	CASSSRGPDTQYF	TGTGCCAGCAGTTCCCGCGGCCCAGATACGCAGTATTTT
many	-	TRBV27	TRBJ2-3	CASSLIADTQYF	TGTGCCAGCAGTTTAATAGCAGATACGCAGTATTTT
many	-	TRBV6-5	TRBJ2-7	CASGPSRYEQYF	TGTGCCAGCGGCCCCAGTAGGTACGAGCAGTACTTC
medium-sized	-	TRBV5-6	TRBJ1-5	CASSRQGSQPQHF	TGTGCCAGCAGCCGGCAGGGCAGCCAGCCCCAGCATTTT
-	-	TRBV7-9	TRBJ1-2	CASSSVGLLGYTF	TGTGCCAGCAGCTCAGTAGGGCTCCTTGGCTACACCTTC
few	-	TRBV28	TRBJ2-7	CASSLYRGAGEQYF	TGTGCCAGCAGTTTATATCGGGGGGCTGGAGAGCAGTACTTC
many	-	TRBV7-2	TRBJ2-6	CASSLTITVSVGFGGANVLTF	TGTGCCAGCAGCTTAACAATCACTGTCTCGGTCGGTTTCGGTGGGGCCAACGTCCTGACTTTC
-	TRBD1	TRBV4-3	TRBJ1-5	CASCQVGTDNQPQHF	TGCGCCAGCTGCCAAGTTGGGACAGATAATCAGCCCCAGCATTTT
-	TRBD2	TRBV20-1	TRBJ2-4	CSAKASGEAKNIQYF	TGCAGTGCAAAGGCTAGCGGGGAAGCCAAAAACATTCAGTACTTT
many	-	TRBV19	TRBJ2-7	CASSAPGPEQYF	TGTGCCAGTAGTGCCCCGGGACCGGAGCAGTACTTC
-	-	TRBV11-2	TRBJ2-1	CASSLEWGNEQFF	TGTGCCAGCAGCCTAGAATGGGGCAATGAGCAGTTCTTC
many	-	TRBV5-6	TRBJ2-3	CASSLPLSVTGTDTQYF	TGTGCCAGCAGCTTGCCCTTATCCGTGACAGGCACAGATACGCAGTATTTT
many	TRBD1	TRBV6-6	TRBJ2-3	CASRPDRTSTDTQYF	TGTGCCAGCAGACCGGACAGGACTAGCACAGATACGCAGTATTTT
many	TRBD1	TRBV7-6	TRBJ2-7	CASSLGQAGEQYF	TGTGCCAGCAGCTTGGGACAGGCGGGGGAGCAGTACTTC
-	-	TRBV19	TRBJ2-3	CASGSSYTDTQYF	TGTGCCAGTGGTTCAAGCTACACGGATACGCAGTATTTT
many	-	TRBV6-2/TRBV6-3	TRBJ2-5	CASSQFAKETQYF	TGTGCCAGCAGCCAGTTCGCCAAAGAGACCCAGTACTTC
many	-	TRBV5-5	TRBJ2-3	CASRSGDNTDTQYF	TGTGCCAGCAGATCGGGGGACAACACAGATACGCAGTATTTT
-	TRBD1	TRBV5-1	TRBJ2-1	CASSLGVGGYEQFF	TGCGCCAGCAGCTTGGGGGTAGGGGGCTACGAGCAGTTCTTC
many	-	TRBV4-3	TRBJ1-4	CASSQHSPLTTNEKLFF	TGCGCCAGCAGCCAACACAGCCCCCTTACTACTAATGAAAAACTGTTTTTT
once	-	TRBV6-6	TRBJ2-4	CASRGLGNYF	TGTGCCAGCAGGGGACTGGGGAACTACTTC
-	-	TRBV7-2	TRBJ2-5	CASGLGWTDQETQYF	TGTGCCAGCGGCTTAGGGTGGACAGACCAAGAGACCCAGTACTTC
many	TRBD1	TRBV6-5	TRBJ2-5	CASSVTGGRLETQYF	TGTGCCAGCAGTGTTACAGGGGGTCGGTTGGAGACCCAGTACTTC
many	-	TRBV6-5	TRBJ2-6	CANSPREQISSGANVLTF	TGTGCCAACTCACCACGGGAACAGATTAGCTCTGGGGCCAACGTCCTGACTTTC
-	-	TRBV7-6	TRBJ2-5	CASSPDDQGTQYF	TGTGCCAGTAGCCCGGACGATCAAGGGACCCAGTACTTC
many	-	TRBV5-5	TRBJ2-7	CASSLESRGVSYEQYF	TGTGCCAGCAGCTTGGAGAGCAGGGGGGTCTCCTACGAGCAGTACTTC
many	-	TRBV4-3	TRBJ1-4	CASSQQGRDEKLFF	TGCGCCAGCAGCCAACAAGGAAGAGATGAAAAACTGTTTTTT
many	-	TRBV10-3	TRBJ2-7	CAISDSGESVQTYEQYF	TGTGCCATCAGTGACTCTGGGGAATCAGTACAGACCTACGAGCAGTACTTC
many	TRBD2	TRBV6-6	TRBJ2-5	CASSPHREGQETQYF	TGTGCCAGCAGTCCTCATAGGGAGGGCCAAGAGACCCAGTACTTC
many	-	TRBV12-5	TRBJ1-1	CASGLQVINTEAFF	TGTGCTAGTGGTCTACAGGTAATTAACACTGAAGCTTTCTTT
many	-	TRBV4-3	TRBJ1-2	CASSQDRFRSYGYTF	TGCGCCAGCAGCCAAGACAGGTTCCGGTCCTATGGCTACACCTTC
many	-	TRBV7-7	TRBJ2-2	CASSFGTTDTGELFF	TGTGCCAGCAGCTTCGGGACAACTGACACCGGGGAGCTGTTTTTT
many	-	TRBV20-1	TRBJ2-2	CSASLENIAGELFF	TGCAGTGCTAGCTTGGAAAATATCGCCGGGGAGCTGTTTTTT
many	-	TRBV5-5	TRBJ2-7	CASSLVWPTYEQYF	TGTGCCAGCAGCTTGGTTTGGCCGACGTACGAGCAGTACTTC
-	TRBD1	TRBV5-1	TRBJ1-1	CASRPPGQGTNTEASF	TGCGCCAGTCGACCGCCTGGACAGGGTACGAACACTGAAGCTTCCTTT
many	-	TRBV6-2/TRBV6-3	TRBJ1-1	CASSYSWGMNTEAFF	TGTGCCAGCAGTTACTCGTGGGGGATGAACACTGAAGCTTTCTTT
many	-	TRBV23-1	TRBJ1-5	CARGVLCRQPQHF	TGCGCCAGGGGTGTCCTGTGTAGACAGCCCCAGCATTTT
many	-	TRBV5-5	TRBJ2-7	CASSFTWGVYEQYF	TGTGCCAGCAGCTTCACCTGGGGGGTCTACGAGCAGTACTTC
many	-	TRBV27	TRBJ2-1	CASSLIGSGADEQFF	TGTGCCAGCAGTTTAATAGGGTCCGGCGCGGATGAGCAGTTCTTC
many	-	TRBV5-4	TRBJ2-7	CASSDLAVGRGKVVEQYF	TGTGCCAGCAGCGACCTGGCGGTCGGGCGCGGGAAGGTAGTGGAGCAGTACTTC